These 22 T cell receptor beta chains were all obtained from the same sample, sequenced in a study of vaccination and CD4 T cells after COVID-19. At the Johns Hopkins FTIC core, DNA taken from cultured CD4+ T cells was sequenced by way of the Oncomine TCR Beta short-read assay. TCRdb processed the PCR reads anew with MiXCR; each CDR3 protein has one entry. The sample includes 10,000 to 13,000 distinct CDR3 sequences, 60% to 65% seen only once; the top ten take 30% to 40%. Treatment here: roughly ten-day PBMC culture with coronavirus spike peptide pools or control peptides (ViraFEST assay). Their antigen targets remain unknown. The sample consisted of CD4+ T cells from blood, cultured in vitro. The receptors derive from a human donor who had recovered from COVID-19.

The J gene is TRBJ2-5, the V gene TRBV27, with 9 bases identical to TRBD1. CDR1 and CDR2 (germline): MNHEY, SMNVEV (reference sequence). The CDR3 has 20 residues. V lost 6 bases to trimming and J lost 5 bases; unmatched junction nucleotides: 25. The CDR3 sequence is CASSRYRDRAAVLSYETQYF. DNA of the CDR3: TGTGCCAGCAGCCGTTATCGGGACAGGGCGGCGGTCCTCTCCTATGAGACCCAGTACTTC.

This sequence joins TRBV7-3 and TRBJ2-1; 14 positions match TRBD2. V lost 4 bases, J lost 2 bases, and 7 bases stayed unmatched. Germline CDR1 SGHTA, CDR2 FQGTGA. This CDR3 has 18 amino acids. The CDR3, as DNA: TGTGCCAGCAGCTCCGGGACTAGCGGGAGAACCCCCTACAATGAGCAGTTCTTC. As protein: CASSSGTSGRTPYNEQFF.

The V call is TRBV2, the J call TRBJ1-1, with no clear D. This CDR3 is built from 12 residues. The V and J ends lost 8 bases and 3 bases respectively, with 10 bases between them. Germline V gene data show CDR1 as SNHLY and CDR2 as FYNNEI. CDR3 sequence: CASHPSDTEAFF. CDR3 in DNA: TGTGCCAGCCATCCATCCGACACTGAAGCTTTCTTT.

This clonotype has a handful of counts. The chain uses TRBV6-1 and TRBJ2-2; either TRBD1 or TRBD2 may fit D (6 bases each). With 6 bases removed from V and 4 bases from J, the gap between germline ends came to 12 bases. Germline values: CDR1 MNHNS, CDR2 SASEGT. The CDR3 has 14 amino acids. CDR3 amino acids: CASRGGQSTGELFF. CDR3 sequence (DNA): TGTGCCAGCAGAGGGGGGCAGTCCACCGGGGAGCTGTTTTTT.

V is TRBV3-1 and J is TRBJ1-2; 7 bases fit TRBD1. Looked up from germline, CDR1 is LGHDT and CDR2 is YNNKEL (reference sequence). This CDR3 region has 13 residues. V shed 4 bases, J shed 8 bases, and the junction held 7 bases outside the gene matches. CDR3 in DNA: TGTGCCAGCAGCCCTGACAGGGCCGGCGGCTACACCTTC. As protein: CASSPDRAGGYTF.

This chain connects TRBV6-1 to TRBJ2-3, with D possibly being TRBD1 or TRBD2 (5 bases each). Trimming shortened V by 1 base and J by 2 bases, and 10 bases separated the two germline ends. This CDR3 has 15 residues. The germline V gene has CDR1 MNHNS and CDR2 SASEGT. This CDR3 is CASSEVGRPTDTQYF. For the CDR3, the DNA is TGTGCCAGCAGTGAAGTGGGACGCCCCACAGATACGCAGTATTTT.

This clonotype is a singleton in its sample. V is TRBV11-2 and J is TRBJ2-1, with D hard to call. CDR3 length equals 14 residues. The V and J ends lost 1 base and 10 bases respectively, with 14 bases between them. Germline CDR1 and CDR2: SGHAT and FQNNGV. The CDR3 DNA follows: TGTGCCAGCAGCTTAGGGCGGTCTACCCAGGAGCAGTTCTTC. Its protein is CASSLGRSTQEQFF.

The chain combines TRBV11-3 with TRBJ2-5; possibly TRBD1 or TRBD2 for D (5 bases each). Trimming pared 5 bases from V and 4 bases from J, leaving 17 bases between. The CDR3 is 15 amino acids. Germline-derived CDR1 and CDR2 are SGHNT and YENEEA. DNA for the CDR3: TGTGCCAGCAGCCGACGGGACGTCAGAGTAGAGACCCAGTACTTC. Translated: CASSRRDVRVETQYF. Complete variable domain (other parts from reference TRBV11-3 and TRBJ2-5): EAGVVQSPRYKIIEKKQPVAFWCNPISGHNTLYWYLQNLGQGPELLIRYENEEAVDDSQLPKDRFSAERLKGVDSTLKIQPAELGDSAVYLCASSRRDVRVETQYFGPGTRLLVL.

The CDR3 sequence is CASSLDLERGYTF. The CDR3 DNA reads as TGTGCCAGCAGCTTAGATCTAGAGCGTGGCTACACCTTC. V gene TRBV11-3 combines with J gene TRBJ1-2; D gene unclear. CDR1 is SGHNT, CDR2 YENEEA, per germline. The length of the CDR3 is 13 residues. Trimming left V 0 bases short and J 7 bases short, with 9 bases between.

In this sample, this clonotype turned up a few times. One end of the junction fails to match germline, which may point to a read error. The chain has TRBV7-2 and TRBJ1-2, with D unresolved. The CDR3 runs to 14 residues. The germline V gene has CDR1 SGHTA and CDR2 FQGNSA. The CDR3 DNA reads as TGTGCCAGCACCTTAAACGTAGGGTCGAGTGGCTACACCTTC. Translated: CASTLNVGSSGYTF.

This clonotype was observed a few times. The chain joins TRBV10-3 to TRBJ1-5; D is ambiguous. The CDR3 is 13 residues long. The V and J ends lost 2 bases and 7 bases respectively, with 9 bases between them. The germline CDR1 and CDR2 sequences are ENHRY and SYGVKD. The chain's CDR3 is CAISETTQQPQHF. For the CDR3, the DNA is TGTGCCATCAGTGAGACGACTCAACAGCCCCAGCATTTT.

This clonotype has more than one count but fewer than ten. One junction end disagrees with the germline gene, perhaps due to a read error. This sequence joins TRBV7-7 and TRBJ2-7; D is undetermined. CDR1 is SSHAT, CDR2 FNYEAQ, per germline (reference sequence). The CDR3 runs to 14 residues. CDR3 region: CASSLDANSYEQYF. The CDR3 DNA reads as TGTGCTAGCAGCTTAGACGCGAACTCCTACGAGCAGTACTTC.

The genes are TRBV12-3 or TRBV12-4 and TRBJ1-2, with D tentatively TRBD1 (6 bases). Trimming took off 5 bases at V and 8 bases at J, with 15 bases between the two ends. The CDR3 runs 13 residues. CDR3 in amino acids: CASSPTGLGGYTF. CDR3 coding DNA: TGTGCCAGCAGTCCGACAGGACTGGGAGGCTACACCTTC.

The J gene is TRBJ2-7, the V gene TRBV19; D is possibly TRBD1 (6 bases). The germline gives CDR1 LNHDA, CDR2 SQIVND (reference sequence). CDR3 length equals 14 residues. Trimming removed 6 bases from V and 2 bases from J, with 14 bases in between. CDR3 sequence reads: CASSTGTSPYEQYF. CDR3 nucleotides: TGTGCCAGTAGCACCGGGACAAGTCCCTACGAGCAGTACTTC.

By its share, this clonotype is medium-sized. This sequence joins TRBV3-1 and TRBJ1-2; no clear D. This CDR3 contains 13 residues. Per germline, CDR1 LGHDT and CDR2 YNNKEL (reference sequence). The germline V and J ends were trimmed by 7 bases and 0 bases, with 9 bases remaining between them. CDR3 loop: CASTRGANYGYTF. The CDR3 coding sequence is TGTGCCAGCACCCGCGGCGCTAACTATGGCTACACCTTC.

The chain uses TRBV11-2 and TRBJ2-7; the D gene could be TRBD1 or TRBD2 (5 bases each). Germline V gene data show CDR1 as SGHAT and CDR2 as FQNNGV. Trimming cost V 5 bases and J 9 bases, with 20 bases left between them. The CDR3 contains 14 residues. The CDR3 nucleotides are TGTGCCAGCAGCCCCAGTTCTGGGGCGGGCGGGCAGTACTTC. This gives the protein CASSPSSGAGGQYF.

The chain joins TRBV28 to TRBJ1-5; 11 bases match TRBD1. The CDR3 has 16 amino acids. With 6 bases clipped from V and 6 bases from J, the junction kept 10 bases outside the gene matches. Germline V gene sequence: CDR1 MDHEN, CDR2 SYDVKM. Here the CDR3 reads CASRAGQGAFGQPQHF. CDR3 coding DNA: TGTGCCAGCAGAGCCGGACAGGGGGCTTTTGGTCAGCCCCAGCATTTT.

This clonotype came up once. The rearrangement links TRBV28 to TRBJ1-1; 7 bases map to TRBD1. Looked up from germline, CDR1 is MDHEN and CDR2 is SYDVKM. J was trimmed by 6 bases and V by 5 bases; bases with no gene match: 9. This CDR3 spans 14 amino acids. Written as DNA, the CDR3 is TGTGCCAGCAGTCCCGGACAGGCCCTACCTGAAGCTTTCTTT. As protein: CASSPGQALPEAFF.

This clonotype showed up just a few times. This rearrangement joins TRBV10-1 to TRBJ1-1; D call uncertain. This CDR3 has 16 residues. Trimming took off 2 bases at V and 1 base at J, with 14 bases between the two ends. From germline, CDR1 is WNHNN and CDR2 SYGVQD (reference sequence). This CDR3 reads CASSEPKKASNTEAFF. The CDR3 coding sequence is TGCGCCAGCAGTGAGCCCAAAAAGGCCTCGAACACTGAAGCTTTCTTT.

This chain connects TRBV24-1 to TRBJ2-7, with TRBD2 matching 12 bases. Losses at the gene ends were 2 bases for V and 7 bases for J; bases not matched to a gene: 5. The CDR3 is 15 amino acids. The V gene's germline CDR1 is KGHDR and CDR2 SFDVKD. CDR3 sequence reads: CATSDSASGRGEQYF. CDR3 nucleotide sequence: TGTGCCACCAGTGATTCGGCTAGCGGGAGGGGAGAGCAGTACTTC.

This clonotype was seen a few times. The CDR3: CASSSPGQGTHEQYF. As DNA, the CDR3 is TGTGCCAGCAGTTCCCCGGGACAGGGGACTCACGAGCAGTACTTC. This chain joins TRBV27 and TRBJ2-7, with 10 nucleotides matching TRBD1. The germline CDR1 and CDR2 sequences are MNHEY and SMNVEV (reference sequence). There are 15 residues in the CDR3. V was pared by 4 bases and J by 5 bases, with 8 bases of the junction left unmatched.

The chain links TRBV10-2 to TRBJ2-3; 13 bases align to TRBD2. The trim removed 6 bases at V and 2 bases at J, leaving 2 bases unmatched. This CDR3 has 15 residues. Per germline, CDR1 WSHSY and CDR2 SAAADI. CDR3 residues: CASRGTSGTTDTQYF. CDR3 nucleotide sequence: TGCGCCAGCAGGGGGACTAGCGGGACCACAGATACGCAGTATTTT.